Given below is one T cell receptor (beta chain) in context. The antigen remains unidentified. A junction end diverges from the germline sequence, so it may reflect a read error. Whether given at about 4 or about 12 weeks, second doses were pooled. This record comes from a study of T cell responses to AZD1222 COVID-19 vaccine. This CDR3 has 15 residues. Germline V CDR1 and CDR2: MNHNS, SASEGT. Broader study findings: Nearly half of spike-specific TCRs reportedly target variant regions that are unmutated in the B.1.351 and B.1.1.7 variants. It should be noted that donors were predominantly white British and more often female, and clonal diversity was possibly underestimated.

This table comes from immunoSEQ multiplex PCR, and its TCRdb copy is limited to in-frame clones, with some not included. The table shows over 110,000 clones, with 85% to 95% occurring only once. The sample here was peripheral blood, taken 28 days after the second AZD1222 dose. The source is an adult who received the AZD1222 COVID-19 vaccine. V is TRBV6-1 and J is TRBJ2-1, with D maybe TRBD2 (6 bases). The chain's CDR3 is CASSKAGSSYNEQFF. DNA of the CDR3: TGTGCCAGCAGTAAAGCGGGTAGCTCCTACAATGAGCAGTTCTTC.